The 19 T cell receptor beta chains below were found in one sample sequenced in a study of beta chain features in type 1 diabetes. Overall study results and limits: All four CD4+ subsets of Type 1 diabetes patients contained TCRB CDR3s that were moderately but significantly shorter.

The antigens of these receptors remain unknown. TCRB transcripts that were expressed got sequenced, as all of the isolated RNA had been reverse transcribed. This table comes from immunoSEQ multiplex PCR, and its TCRdb copy is limited to in-frame clones, with some not included. The repertoire holds hundreds of thousands of clones, with 13% as singletons. Sample: naive CD4+ T cells from blood. The receptor set was obtained from a young man with type 1 diabetes.

This chain uses TRBV27 with TRBJ1-4, with D maybe TRBD1 (6 bases). This CDR3 has 14 residues. V lost 5 bases and J lost 8, with 15 bases in between. CDR1 and CDR2 (germline): MNHEY, SMNVEV (reference sequence). CDR3 protein: CASSPVTGKEKLFF. CDR3 in DNA: TGTGCCAGCAGTCCCGTAACAGGGAAAGAAAAACTGTTTTTT.

V gene TRBV7-9 combines with J gene TRBJ1-2; 11 positions agree with TRBD1. This CDR3 contains 15 residues. CDR1 and CDR2 (germline): SEHNR, FQNEAQ (reference sequence). V shed 3 bases and J 7 bases; nucleotides not matched to a gene: 7. The chain's CDR3 is CASSFTGTGGGGYTF. The CDR3 DNA sequence: TGTGCCAGCAGCTTTACCGGGACAGGGGGAGGTGGCTACACCTTC.

This clone showed up just a few times. V usage is TRBV7-2 and J usage is TRBJ1-2, with 8 positions matching TRBD1. Trimming at V came to 6 bases and at J to 7 bases, leaving 7 bases not matched to a gene. This CDR3 is 13 amino acids long. Looked up from germline, CDR1 is SGHTA and CDR2 is FQGNSA. The CDR3 here is CASSSRGLGGYTF. For the CDR3, the DNA is TGTGCCAGCAGTTCCAGGGGGCTTGGTGGCTACACCTTC.

V gene TRBV15 combines with J gene TRBJ1-5; D is perhaps TRBD1 (5 bases). Trimming shortened V by 0 bases and J by 0 bases, and 24 bases separated the two germline ends. CDR3 size: 21 residues. CDR1 LNHNV and CDR2 YYDKDF come from the germline V gene (reference sequence). In DNA form, the CDR3 reads TGTGCCACCAGCAGAGATCCGACGTGGGGGGGAGCTTCCCTTAGCAATCAGCCCCAGCATTTT. Translation: CATSRDPTWGGASLSNQPQHF.

This chain connects TRBV28 to TRBJ1-5; a weak D match, TRBD1 (6 bases). The germline V gene has CDR1 MDHEN and CDR2 SYDVKM. The CDR3 runs to 15 residues. The V end was cut by 5 bases, the J end by 2 bases, with 13 bases between. The CDR3 sequence is CASSVPGAGNQPQHF. The CDR3 DNA reads as TGTGCCAGCAGTGTTCCGGGGGCTGGCAATCAGCCCCAGCATTTT.

This clone was counted only a few times. The sample holds other DNA sequences that translate to the same CDR3. The gene calls are TRBV15 and TRBJ1-5, with D unclear. Germline lookup yields CDR1 LNHNV and CDR2 YYDKDF (reference sequence). The V and J ends lost 1 base and 6 bases respectively, with 4 bases between them. This CDR3 has 12 amino acids. The DNA for the CDR3 is TGTGCCACCAGCAGAGTCGGTCAGCCCCAGCATTTT. It specifies CATSRVGQPQHF.

This sequence joins TRBV5-4 and TRBJ2-7; 9 bases line up with TRBD2. From germline, CDR1 is SGHNT and CDR2 YYREEE (reference sequence). The CDR3 extends over 15 amino acids. After removal of 0 bases from V and 0 bases from J, the junction contained 1 base not matched to a gene. CDR3 DNA sequence: TGTGCCAGCAGCTTGGGCGGGGGGGCCTCCTACGAGCAGTACTTC. Translating it yields CASSLGGGASYEQYF.

This clone was detected only a few times. The CDR3 here is CASSPAERGSPLHF. The CDR3 DNA sequence: TGTGCCAGCTCACCAGCAGAGCGTGGTTCACCCCTCCACTTT. The chain carries TRBV18 and TRBJ1-6; the D is unclear. Germline V gene lookup returns CDR1 KGHSH and CDR2 LQKENI. Trimming pared 2 bases from V and 9 bases from J, leaving 11 bases between. The CDR3 has 14 residues.

The chain links TRBV7-6 to TRBJ1-2; 7 bases are a match to TRBD1. The J segment lost 6 bases and the V segment lost 2 bases, leaving 3 bases of the junction unmatched. The CDR3 is 13 residues long. The germline V gene has CDR1 SGHVS and CDR2 FNYEAQ. The CDR3: CASSLQGVDGYTF. The CDR3 nucleotides read TGTGCCAGCAGCTTACAGGGGGTAGATGGCTACACCTTC.

The rearrangement links TRBV4-2 to TRBJ2-7; D might be TRBD2 (6 bases). The CDR3 totals 14 residues. Germline-derived CDR1 and CDR2 are LGHNA and YNFKEQ. V gave up 6 bases and J gave up 9 bases, with 21 bases separating them. CDR3 nucleotide sequence: TGTGCCAGCAGTCCAAATTTCAGGGAGGCCGGGCAGTACTTC. Translating it yields CASSPNFREAGQYF.

The gene calls are TRBV19 and TRBJ1-1, with TRBD1 matching over 7 bases. CDR3 length: 15 amino acids. Per germline, CDR1 LNHDA and CDR2 SQIVND (reference sequence). Trimming took 6 bases from V and 5 from J; bases not matched to a gene: 12. The CDR3 sequence is CASRDPGTATTEAFF. The CDR3 nucleotides are TGTGCCAGTAGGGACCCCGGGACAGCTACAACTGAAGCTTTCTTT.

A few counts support this clone. The CDR3 DNA reads TGTGCCAGCAGCCGGTTGAGCGGGGCGTTCCAAGAGACCCAGTACTTC. Translation: CASSRLSGAFQETQYF. The chain links TRBV4-2 to TRBJ2-5; 7 bases match TRBD2. The germline V gene encodes CDR1 LGHNA and CDR2 YNFKEQ. The CDR3 totals 16 residues. Trimming at V came to 4 bases and at J to 1 base, leaving 9 bases not matched to a gene.

This clone was picked up a small number of times. V is TRBV5-1 and J is TRBJ1-5; 8 bases are a match to TRBD1. Germline CDR1 is SGHRS and CDR2 is YFSETQ. V dropped 4 bases and J dropped 6; count of bases not matched to a gene: 3. CDR3 length: 13 amino acids. CDR3 sequence: CASSGGQGQPQHF. DNA for the CDR3: TGCGCCAGCAGCGGAGGACAGGGTCAGCCCCAGCATTTT.

This rearrangement joins TRBV15 to TRBJ2-5; 12 positions agree with TRBD2. Germline loops: CDR1 LNHNV, CDR2 YYDKDF (reference sequence). This CDR3 comprises 16 residues. V lost 0 bases, J lost 5 bases, and 4 bases stayed unmatched. In DNA form, the CDR3 reads TGTGCCACCAGCAGAGAGGCTAGCGGGGGGGCTGAGACCCAGTACTTC. It is translated as CATSREASGGAETQYF.

The CDR3 loop is CASSVRGTTEAFF. CDR3 DNA: TGTGCCAGCAGTGTGCGAGGGACCACTGAAGCTTTCTTT. This rearrangement joins TRBV2 to TRBJ1-1; TRBD1 is a possible D gene (5 bases). Germline CDR1 is SNHLY and CDR2 is FYNNEI. The ends were cut back, 4 bases at V and 4 bases at J, with 10 bases in the middle. This CDR3 has 13 residues.

A word on this clone: This same CDR3 is encoded by further DNA sequences in the sample. This chain uses TRBV30 with TRBJ1-4; TRBD1 might be the D (6 bases). Trimming took 2 bases from V and 7 from J, leaving 8 bases between them. From germline, CDR1 is GTSNPN and CDR2 SVGIG (reference sequence). CDR3 length equals 12 residues. This CDR3 reads CAWSRGGEKLFF. The DNA of the CDR3 is TGTGCCTGGAGTAGGGGGGGTGAAAAACTGTTTTTT.

The V and J genes are TRBV29-1 and TRBJ2-4; TRBD1 aligns across 8 bases. The V gene's germline CDR1 is SQVTM and CDR2 ANQGSEA. V shed 0 bases, J shed 8 bases, and the junction held 12 bases outside the gene matches. The CDR3 has 16 residues. CDR3 loop: CSVEDRGTGCPDIQYF. The CDR3 nucleotides are TGCAGCGTTGAAGATCGAGGGACAGGATGCCCAGACATTCAGTACTTC.

The gene calls are TRBV19 and TRBJ2-7; D may be TRBD1 (6 bases). V lost 3 bases and J 2 bases, leaving 11 bases between the germline ends. The CDR3 is made up of 14 amino acids. Germline-derived CDR1 and CDR2 are LNHDA and SQIVND (reference sequence). The CDR3 bases are TGTGCCAGTAGTATTACAGGGAGCCCCTACGAGCAGTACTTC. Amino acid sequence: CASSITGSPYEQYF.

Only a few counts were recorded for this clone. CDR3 amino acids: CASSIDRQETQYF. DNA of the CDR3: TGTGCCAGTAGTATAGACAGGCAAGAGACCCAGTACTTC. The chain combines TRBV19 with TRBJ2-5; D remains ambiguous. This CDR3 has 13 amino acids. Germline CDR1 reads LNHDA; CDR2 reads SQIVND (reference sequence). V lost 0 bases and J lost 2, with 4 bases in between.